One sample yielded the 17 T cell receptor beta chains listed below, sequenced in a study of OX40 agonist ivuxolimab in advanced cancers. TCRdb keeps only in-frame clones here, not all; method: immunoSEQ multiplex PCR. The table has roughly 86,000 clones, 75% to 95% seen once. Specimen: CD4+ or CD8+ T cells sorted from blood, collected in a trial of the OX40 agonist ivuxolimab. The receptors shown here come from an adult with an advanced solid tumor such as melanoma, head and neck, liver or kidney cancer.

The chain is built from TRBV10-1 and TRBJ2-3; 10 nucleotides line up with TRBD2. J was trimmed by 4 bases and V by 2 bases; bases with no gene match: 3. CDR3 length: 15 residues. CDR1 is WNHNN and CDR2 is SYGVQD in the germline V gene (reference sequence). CDR3 nucleotide sequence: TGCGCCAGCAGTGAGACTAGCGGGGTCCCAGATACGCAGTATTTT. Translation gives CASSETSGVPDTQYF.

V and J are TRBV7-9 and TRBJ2-3; D is uncertain. Germline loops: CDR1 SEHNR, CDR2 FQNEAQ (reference sequence). The CDR3 is made up of 14 amino acids. V lost 10 bases and J lost 2, with 16 bases in between. The chain's CDR3 is CATGASGNTDTQYF. The CDR3 nucleotides read TGTGCCACCGGAGCTTCCGGAAACACAGATACGCAGTATTTT.

This chain links TRBV10-3 with TRBJ2-1; the D gene is possibly TRBD2 (6 bases). Germline V gives CDR1 ENHRY, CDR2 SYGVKD. The CDR3 has 15 amino acids. Deletions cut 10 bases from V and 0 bases from J, with 16 bases between. CDR3 residues: CATRPGTDSYNEQFF. The CDR3 DNA follows: TGTGCCACCAGACCCGGGACTGACTCCTACAATGAGCAGTTCTTC.

V gene TRBV2 combines with J gene TRBJ1-2, with D tentatively TRBD1 (5 bases). Germline V lookup: CDR1 SNHLY, CDR2 FYNNEI. The CDR3 runs to 14 residues. The germline V and J ends were trimmed by 6 bases and 2 bases, with 13 bases remaining between them. The CDR3 loop is CASRGTGVNYGYTF. In DNA, the CDR3 is TGTGCCAGCAGAGGGACGGGGGTCAACTATGGCTACACCTTC.

V gene TRBV18 combines with J gene TRBJ2-1; maybe TRBD2 (5 bases). This CDR3 comprises 14 residues. V was trimmed by 3 bases and J by 6 bases, leaving 12 bases between them. Germline V gene sequence: CDR1 KGHSH, CDR2 LQKENI. The DNA of the CDR3 is TGTGCCAGCTCACCCCTTTTGGAGGCCAATGAGCAGTTCTTC. This translates into CASSPLLEANEQFF.

The CDR3 sequence: CAWGHLSGNTIYF. CDR3 nucleotides: TGTGCCTGGGGACATCTCTCTGGAAACACCATATATTTT. The gene calls are TRBV30 and TRBJ1-3; tentatively, D is TRBD1 (5 bases). Germline V lookup: CDR1 GTSNPN, CDR2 SVGIG (reference sequence). The V end lost 5 bases, the J end lost 0 bases, and 8 bases lay between the germline ends. The CDR3 extends over 13 amino acids. The entire variable domain, with the rest obtained from reference TRBV30 and TRBJ1-3, is as follows: SQTIHQWPATLVQPVGSPLSLECTVEGTSNPNLYWYRQAAGRGLQLLFYSVGIGQISSEVPQNLSASRPQDRQFILSSKKLLLSDSGFYLCAWGHLSGNTIYFGEGSWLTVV.

V is TRBV6-6 and J is TRBJ1-5; D possibly corresponds to TRBD1 (5 bases). The V and J ends lost 0 bases and 2 bases respectively, with 5 bases between them. The CDR3 length is 14 residues. The germline gives CDR1 MNHNY, CDR2 SVGAGI (reference sequence). The CDR3 bases are TGTGCCAGCAGTTACTCAGGGGGCAATCAGCCCCAGCATTTT. Residues: CASSYSGGNQPQHF.

Concerning this clone itself: Other DNA sequences within the sample encode an identical CDR3. The V and J genes are TRBV4-2 and TRBJ2-5; D perhaps matches TRBD2 (6 bases). Germline V lookup: CDR1 LGHNA, CDR2 YNFKEQ. The CDR3 runs to 15 residues. The V and J ends lost 0 bases and 4 bases respectively, with 12 bases between them. CDR3 in DNA: TGTGCCAGCAGCCAAGATCGAGGAGGGCGAGAGACCCAGTACTTC. Translated: CASSQDRGGRETQYF.

V usage is TRBV5-5 and J usage is TRBJ2-1; TRBD2 aligns across 13 bases. The junction had 5 bases not matched to a gene; V was cut back by 4 bases and J by 4 bases. CDR1 is SGHKS, CDR2 YYEKEE, per germline (reference sequence). The CDR3 totals 16 residues. CDR3 in amino acids: CASSRGGLAGYNEQFF. The CDR3 bases are TGTGCCAGCAGCCGCGGGGGACTAGCGGGATACAATGAGCAGTTCTTC.

The gene calls are TRBV7-9 and TRBJ1-1; D ambiguous. V was trimmed by 2 bases and J by 2 bases, leaving 9 bases between them. Germline CDR1 SEHNR, CDR2 FQNEAQ (reference sequence). The CDR3 totals 14 residues. The CDR3 loop reads CASSLLGANTEAFF. The CDR3 DNA follows: TGTGCCAGCAGCTTACTTGGAGCCAACACTGAAGCTTTCTTT.

In this sample, this clone turned up once. The chain couples TRBV5-1 to TRBJ1-2; possibly TRBD1 for D (5 bases). This CDR3 has 15 residues. Trimming pared 5 bases from V and 0 bases from J, leaving 14 bases between. CDR1 SGHRS and CDR2 YFSETQ come from the germline V gene. The CDR3 nucleotides are TGCGCCAGCAGAACCGGGGCCTCAGCTAACTATGGCTACACCTTC. Translation gives CASRTGASANYGYTF.

This chain links TRBV5-4 with TRBJ2-4; D is perhaps TRBD2 (5 bases). This CDR3 is 14 amino acids long. Trimming shortened V by 2 bases and J by 9 bases, and 15 bases separated the two germline ends. Germline V gene lookup returns CDR1 SGHNT and CDR2 YYREEE (reference sequence). The CDR3 DNA is TGTGCCAGCAGCTTAGGACTCGATCCTGGCATTCAGTACTTC. The encoded protein is CASSLGLDPGIQYF. The variable domain in full, with the rest retrieved from reference TRBV5-4 and TRBJ2-4, is ETGVTQSPTHLIKTRGQQVTLRCSSQSGHNTVSWYQQALGQGPQFIFQYYREEENGRGNFPPRFSGLQFPNYSSELNVNALELDDSALYLCASSLGLDPGIQYFGAGTRLSVL.

The chain carries TRBV28 and TRBJ1-6; 10 bases line up with TRBD1. In germline, CDR1 is MDHEN, CDR2 SYDVKM. V shed 6 bases, J shed 7 bases, and the junction held 6 bases outside the gene matches. This CDR3 spans 15 amino acids. The CDR3 region is CASREGTGENSPLHF. CDR3 nucleotide sequence: TGTGCCAGCAGAGAAGGGACAGGGGAGAATTCACCCCTCCACTTT.

The chain has TRBV11-2 and TRBJ2-7, with 10 bases aligning to TRBD1. The CDR3 is made up of 14 amino acids. V dropped 4 bases and J dropped 5; count of bases not matched to a gene: 5. The germline V gene has CDR1 SGHAT and CDR2 FQNNGV. The CDR3 region has the DNA TGTGCCAGCAGCTACGGGACAGGGGCAAACGAGCAGTACTTC. Protein product: CASSYGTGANEQYF.

This chain joins TRBV6-1 and TRBJ1-1; D unresolved. The CDR3 is 13 residues long. In germline, CDR1 is MNHNS, CDR2 SASEGT. V lost 2 bases, J lost 11 bases, and 15 bases lay in between. Here the CDR3 reads CASSETPAIAAFF. CDR3 bases: TGTGCCAGCAGTGAAACCCCAGCTATCGCGGCTTTCTTT.

This chain links TRBV7-8 with TRBJ2-2; D is unresolved. Deletions cut 2 bases from V and 6 bases from J, with 7 bases between. The CDR3 runs 13 residues. Per the germline V gene, CDR1 is SGHVS and CDR2 is FQNEAQ. CDR3 nucleotides: TGTGCCAGCAGCTTAAGTGAGGCCGGGGAGCTGTTTTTT. This gives the protein CASSLSEAGELFF.

This clone was seen just once. The rearrangement joins TRBV6-1 to TRBJ2-7; 7 bases fit TRBD1. Germline V lookup: CDR1 MNHNS, CDR2 SASEGT. The CDR3 spans 14 residues. With V trimmed by 7 bases and J by 4 bases, 10 bases remained unmatched. As DNA, the CDR3 is TGTGCCAGCACCATGGGACAGACCAGATACGAGCAGTACTTC. Residues: CASTMGQTRYEQYF.